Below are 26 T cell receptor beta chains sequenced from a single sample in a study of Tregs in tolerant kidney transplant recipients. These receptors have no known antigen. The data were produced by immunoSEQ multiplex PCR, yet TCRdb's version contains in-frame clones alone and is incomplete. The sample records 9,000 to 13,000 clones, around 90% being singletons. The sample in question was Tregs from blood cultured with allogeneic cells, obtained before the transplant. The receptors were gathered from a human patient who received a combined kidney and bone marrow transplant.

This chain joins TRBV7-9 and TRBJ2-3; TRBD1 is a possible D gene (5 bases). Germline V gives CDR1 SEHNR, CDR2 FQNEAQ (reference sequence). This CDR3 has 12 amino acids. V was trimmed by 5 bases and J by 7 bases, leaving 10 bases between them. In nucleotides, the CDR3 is TGTGCCAGCAGCGCAGCAGGGTATACGCAGTATTTT. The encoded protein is CASSAAGYTQYF.

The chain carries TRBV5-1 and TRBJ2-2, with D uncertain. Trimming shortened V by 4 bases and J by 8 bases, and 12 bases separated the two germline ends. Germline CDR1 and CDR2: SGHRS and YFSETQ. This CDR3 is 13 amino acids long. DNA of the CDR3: TGCGCCAGCAGCCCGGACCTATATGGGGAGCTGTTTTTT. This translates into CASSPDLYGELFF.

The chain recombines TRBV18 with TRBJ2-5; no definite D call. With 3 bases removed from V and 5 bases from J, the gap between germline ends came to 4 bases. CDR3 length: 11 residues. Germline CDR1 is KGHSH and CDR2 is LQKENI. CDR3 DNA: TGTGCCAGCTCACCCGAGGAGACCCAGTACTTC. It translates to CASSPEETQYF.

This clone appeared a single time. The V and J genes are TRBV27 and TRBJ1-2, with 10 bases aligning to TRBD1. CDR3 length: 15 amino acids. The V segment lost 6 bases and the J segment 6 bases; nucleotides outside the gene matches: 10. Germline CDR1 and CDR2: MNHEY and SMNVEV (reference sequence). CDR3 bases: TGTGCCAGCAGCTTAGCGGGACAGGGGATCCATGGCTACACCTTC. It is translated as CASSLAGQGIHGYTF.

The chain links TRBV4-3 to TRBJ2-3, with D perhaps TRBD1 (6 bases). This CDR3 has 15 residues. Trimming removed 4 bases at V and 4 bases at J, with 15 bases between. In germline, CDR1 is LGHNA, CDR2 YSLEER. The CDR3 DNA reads TGCGCCAGCAGCCTGGCCGGGACAATCGCAGATACGCAGTATTTT. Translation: CASSLAGTIADTQYF.

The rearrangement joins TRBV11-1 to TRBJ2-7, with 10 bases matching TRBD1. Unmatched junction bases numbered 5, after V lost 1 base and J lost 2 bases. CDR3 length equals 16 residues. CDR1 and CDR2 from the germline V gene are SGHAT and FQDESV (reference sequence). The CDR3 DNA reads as TGTGCCAGCAGCTTAGTACGTGGGACAGGGGCCTACGAGCAGTACTTC. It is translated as CASSLVRGTGAYEQYF. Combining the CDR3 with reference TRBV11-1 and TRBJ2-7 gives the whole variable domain EAEVAQSPRYKITEKSQAVAFWCDPISGHATLYWYRQILGQGPELLVQFQDESVVDDSQLPKDRFSAERLKGVDSTLKIQPAELGDSAMYLCASSLVRGTGAYEQYFGPGTRLTVT.

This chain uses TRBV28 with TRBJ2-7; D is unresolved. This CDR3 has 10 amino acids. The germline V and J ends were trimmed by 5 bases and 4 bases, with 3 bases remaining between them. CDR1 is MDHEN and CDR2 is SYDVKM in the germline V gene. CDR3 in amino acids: CASSGYEQYF. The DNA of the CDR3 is TGTGCCAGCAGTGGATACGAGCAGTACTTC.

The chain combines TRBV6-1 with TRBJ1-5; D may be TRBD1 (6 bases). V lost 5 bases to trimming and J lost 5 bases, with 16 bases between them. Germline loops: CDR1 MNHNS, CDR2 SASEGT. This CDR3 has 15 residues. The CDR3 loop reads CASSWSLGGHQPQHF. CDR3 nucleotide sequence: TGTGCCAGCAGTTGGTCGTTAGGGGGGCATCAGCCCCAGCATTTT.

In DNA form, the CDR3 reads TGTGCCAGCAGCTCGCACGGGGACAGCTCCTACGAGCAGTACTTC. This encodes CASSSHGDSSYEQYF. The rearrangement joins TRBV7-8 to TRBJ2-7; 7 bases match TRBD1. CDR1 and CDR2 from the germline V gene are SGHVS and FQNEAQ. Losses at the gene ends were 4 bases for V and 0 bases for J; bases not matched to a gene: 6. The CDR3 runs 15 residues.

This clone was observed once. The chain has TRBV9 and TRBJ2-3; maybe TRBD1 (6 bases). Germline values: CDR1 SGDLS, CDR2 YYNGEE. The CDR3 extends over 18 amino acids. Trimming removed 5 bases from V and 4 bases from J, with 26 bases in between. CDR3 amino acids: CASRPPPNRGTGADTQYF. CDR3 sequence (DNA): TGTGCCAGCAGACCCCCTCCAAATAGGGGGACCGGGGCAGATACGCAGTATTTT. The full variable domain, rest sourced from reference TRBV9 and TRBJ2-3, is DSGVTQTPKHLITATGQRVTLRCSPRSGDLSVYWYQQSLDQGLQFLIQYYNGEERAKGNILERFSAQQFPDLHSELNLSSLELGDSALYFCASRPPPNRGTGADTQYFGPGTRLTVL.

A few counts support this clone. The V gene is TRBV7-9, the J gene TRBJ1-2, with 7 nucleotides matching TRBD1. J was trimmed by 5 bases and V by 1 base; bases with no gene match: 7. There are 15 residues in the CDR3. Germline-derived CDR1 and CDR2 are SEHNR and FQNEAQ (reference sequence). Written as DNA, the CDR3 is TGTGCCAGCAGCTTAGAAGGGGGACAGACGTATGGCTACACCTTC. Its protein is CASSLEGGQTYGYTF.

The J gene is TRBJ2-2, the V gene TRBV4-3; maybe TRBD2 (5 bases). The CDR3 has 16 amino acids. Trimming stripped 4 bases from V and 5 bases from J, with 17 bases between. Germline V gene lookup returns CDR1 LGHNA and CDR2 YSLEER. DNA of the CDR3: TGCGCCAGCAGCCGATTGATAAGTACTAGTACCGGGGAGCTGTTTTTT. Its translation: CASSRLISTSTGELFF.

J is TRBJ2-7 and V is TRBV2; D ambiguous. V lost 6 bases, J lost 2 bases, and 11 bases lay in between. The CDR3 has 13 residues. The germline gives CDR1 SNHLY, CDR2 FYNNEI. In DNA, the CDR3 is TGTGCCAGCAGGCCGTCTCGGCCCTACGAGCAGTACTTC. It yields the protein CASRPSRPYEQYF.

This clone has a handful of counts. The CDR3 coding sequence is TGTGCCAGCAGCCAAGATGCGCAGCGGGAGGCCCCAGATACGCAGTATTTT. It yields the protein CASSQDAQREAPDTQYF. The rearrangement links TRBV4-2 to TRBJ2-3; 9 nucleotides match TRBD2. The CDR3 runs to 17 residues. With 0 bases clipped from V and 4 bases from J, the junction kept 8 bases outside the gene matches. In germline, CDR1 is LGHNA, CDR2 YNFKEQ.

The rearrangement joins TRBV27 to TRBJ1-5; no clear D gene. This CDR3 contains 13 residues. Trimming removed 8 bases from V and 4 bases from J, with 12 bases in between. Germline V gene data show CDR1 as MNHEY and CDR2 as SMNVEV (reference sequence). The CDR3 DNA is TGTGCCAGCGCCTTAACACGGAATCAGCCCCAGCATTTT. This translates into CASALTRNQPQHF.

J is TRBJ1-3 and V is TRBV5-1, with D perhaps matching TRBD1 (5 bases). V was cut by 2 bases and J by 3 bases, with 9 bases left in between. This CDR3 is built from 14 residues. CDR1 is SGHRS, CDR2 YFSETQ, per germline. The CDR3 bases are TGCGCCAGCAGCTTCTCAGGGATTGGAAACACCATATATTTT. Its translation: CASSFSGIGNTIYF.

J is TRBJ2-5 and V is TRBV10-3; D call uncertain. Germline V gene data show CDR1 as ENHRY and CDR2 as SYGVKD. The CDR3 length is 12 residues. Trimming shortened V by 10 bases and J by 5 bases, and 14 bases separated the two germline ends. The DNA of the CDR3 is TGTGCCACAAAGCACAGCCGGGAGACCCAGTACTTC. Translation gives CATKHSRETQYF.

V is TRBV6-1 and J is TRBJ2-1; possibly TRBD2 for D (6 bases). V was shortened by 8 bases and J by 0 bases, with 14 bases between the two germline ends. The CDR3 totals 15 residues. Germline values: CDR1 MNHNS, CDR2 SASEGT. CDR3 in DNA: TGTGCCAGCTATGGCTCTAGCGCCTCCTACAATGAGCAGTTCTTC. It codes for CASYGSSASYNEQFF.

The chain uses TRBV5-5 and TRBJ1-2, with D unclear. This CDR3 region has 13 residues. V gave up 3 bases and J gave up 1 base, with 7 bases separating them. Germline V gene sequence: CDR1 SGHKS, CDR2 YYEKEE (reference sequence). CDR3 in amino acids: CASSSQSNYGYTF. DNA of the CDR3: TGTGCCAGCAGCTCACAGAGTAACTATGGCTACACCTTC.

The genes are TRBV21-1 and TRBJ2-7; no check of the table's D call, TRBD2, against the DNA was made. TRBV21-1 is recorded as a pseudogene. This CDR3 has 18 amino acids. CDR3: CASSKMSTGTSGTYEQYF. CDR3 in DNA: TGTGCCAGCAGCAAAATGTCGACCGGGACTAGCGGGACCTACGAGCAGTACTTC.

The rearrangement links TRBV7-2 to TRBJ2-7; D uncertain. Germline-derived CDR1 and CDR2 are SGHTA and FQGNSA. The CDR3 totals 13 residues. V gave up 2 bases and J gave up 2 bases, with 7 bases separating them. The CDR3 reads CASSLLATYEQYF. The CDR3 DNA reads TGTGCCAGCAGCTTATTGGCGACCTACGAGCAGTACTTC.

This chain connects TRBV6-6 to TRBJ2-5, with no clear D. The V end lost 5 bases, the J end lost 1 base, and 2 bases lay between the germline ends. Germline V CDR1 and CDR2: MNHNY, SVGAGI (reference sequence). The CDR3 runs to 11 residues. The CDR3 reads CASSVQETQYF. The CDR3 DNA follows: TGTGCCAGCAGTGTCCAAGAGACCCAGTACTTC.

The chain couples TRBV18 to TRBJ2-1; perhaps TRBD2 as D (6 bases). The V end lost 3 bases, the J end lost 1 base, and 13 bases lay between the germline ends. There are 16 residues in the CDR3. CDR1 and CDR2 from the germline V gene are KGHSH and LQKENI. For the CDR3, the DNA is TGTGCCAGCTCACCGACTAGTAGCTATTCCTACAATGAGCAGTTCTTC. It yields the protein CASSPTSSYSYNEQFF.

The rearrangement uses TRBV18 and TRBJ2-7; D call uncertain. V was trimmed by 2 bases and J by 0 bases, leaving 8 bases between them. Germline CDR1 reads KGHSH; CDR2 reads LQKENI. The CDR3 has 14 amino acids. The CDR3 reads CASSPRESSYEQYF. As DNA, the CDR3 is TGTGCCAGCTCACCAAGAGAGAGCTCCTACGAGCAGTACTTC. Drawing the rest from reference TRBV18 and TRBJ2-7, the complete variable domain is NAGVMQNPRHLVRRRGQEARLRCSPMKGHSHVYWYRQLPEEGLKFMVYLQKENIIDESGMPKERFSAEFPKEGPSILRIQQVVRGDSAAYFCASSPRESSYEQYFGPGTRLTVT.

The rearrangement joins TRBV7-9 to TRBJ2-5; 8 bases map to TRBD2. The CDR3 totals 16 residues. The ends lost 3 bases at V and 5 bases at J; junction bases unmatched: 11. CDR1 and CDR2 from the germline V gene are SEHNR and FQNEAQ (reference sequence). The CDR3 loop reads CASSFPLAGGRETQYF. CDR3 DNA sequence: TGTGCCAGCAGCTTTCCATTGGCGGGGGGCAGGGAGACCCAGTACTTC.

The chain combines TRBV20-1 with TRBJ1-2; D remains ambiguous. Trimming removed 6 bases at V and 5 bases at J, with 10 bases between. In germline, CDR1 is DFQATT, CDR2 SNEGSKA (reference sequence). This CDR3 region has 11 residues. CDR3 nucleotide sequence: TGCAGTGCCTCGCGAGGTTATGGCTACACCTTC. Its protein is CSASRGYGYTF.